This T cell receptor beta chain appears in the sequencing data of a study of CD4 T cells in relation to SARS-CoV-2 and coronaviruses. Study information: After roughly ten days of antigen culture, PBMC TCR beta CDR3s were sequenced.

Study observations and caveats: According to naive versus memory sequencing, detected responses are memory recall, not newly primed.

With 2 bases clipped from V and 7 bases from J, the junction kept 7 bases outside the gene matches. Germline loops: CDR1 LGHDT, CDR2 YNNKEL (reference sequence). This CDR3 is built from 15 residues. Here immunoSEQ multiplex PCR was the method, and the copy in TCRdb shows in-frame clones only, minus some. The repertoire holds some 30,000 clones, with more than 60% as singletons. A note on this clone: The antigen is not known.

Cryopreserved PBMCs were CD4-enriched, then split into naive and memory cells. This chain links TRBV3-1 (or the pseudogene TRBV3-2) with TRBJ2-2; 7 bases match TRBD2. This TCR derives from an adult with COVID-19. The sample was memory CD4+ T cells from PBMCs, cultured in vitro. Written as DNA, the CDR3 is TGTGCCAGCAGCCAACCTAGCGGCGGTGGCGGGGAGCTGTTTTTT. Translation gives CASSQPSGGGGELFF.